The T cell receptor (beta chain) under discussion was sequenced for a study of identical twins. TCRdb redid the calling of the 5' RACE reads with MiXCR, one entry per CDR3 protein. In the table there are under 300,000 distinct CDR3 sequences, over 11% of which are singletons. This CDR3 has 15 amino acids. In germline, CDR1 is DFQATT, CDR2 SNEGSKA (reference sequence). J gave up 0 bases and V 5 bases, and 7 bases lay outside the gene matches. This clonotype was detected only a few times. Its specificity is unknown. Regarding the study as a whole: Partial confounding of zero-insertion analyses by invariant MAIT and iNKT cells was possible. Fewer insertions marked abundant cord blood beta clonotypes; young adult naive trended weakly, memory not at all.

Every sampled donor was Caucasian and healthy. What was sequenced was memory (CD45RO+) T cells sorted from blood. This clonotype originated in a woman aged 18-29 years in good health. The genes are TRBV20-1 and TRBJ2-7, with 10 bases lining up with TRBD1. As DNA, the CDR3 is TGCAGTGCTTGGGACAGGGGCCAAACCTCCTACGAGCAGTACTTC. Translating gives CSAWDRGQTSYEQYF.